Below, 27 T cell receptor beta chains from the same sample are listed, as sequenced in a study of chemoradiotherapy in HPV16-positive cancers. The table came from immunoSEQ multiplex PCR; TCRdb's copy has only in-frame clones and leaves some out. Among 9,500 to 15,000 clones listed, around 90% were seen once. The material was blood, obtained from a patient who underwent chemoradiotherapy. The source is a human donor with HPV-associated anogenital cancer.

The chain employs TRBV5-1 and TRBJ2-3, with 7 bases lining up with TRBD2. Trimming at V came to 5 bases and at J to 0 bases, leaving 6 bases not matched to a gene. The CDR3 has 15 amino acids. CDR1 and CDR2 (germline): SGHRS, YFSETQ. The CDR3 bases are TGCGCCAGCAGATCCGGGACTACTAGCACAGATACGCAGTATTTT. It specifies CASRSGTTSTDTQYF.

As for this clone: Relative to the germline gene, one junction end is altered; a read error may explain this. The V call is TRBV18, the J call TRBJ2-3, with 7 bases matching TRBD2. The germline V gene has CDR1 KGHSH and CDR2 LQKENI. The CDR3 is 11 amino acids. CDR3 sequence: CASSPLGTMDF. CDR3 coding DNA: TGTGCCAGCTCACCACTTGGGACTATGGATTTT. Combining the CDR3 with reference TRBV18 and TRBJ2-3 gives the whole variable domain NAGVMQNPRHLVRRRGQEARLRCSPMKGHSHVYWYRQLPEEGLKFMVYLQKENIIDESGMPKERFSAEFPKEGPSILRIQQVVRGDSAAYFCASSPLGTMDFGPGTRLTVL.

The rearrangement links TRBV21-1 to TRBJ1-5. TRBV21-1 is a pseudogene. CDR3 length: 17 residues. CDR3 DNA sequence: TGTGCCAGCAGCAAAGCGTTTTTGACCGCTAACAATCAGCCCCAGCATTTT. Its protein is CASSKAFLTANNQPQHF.

This clone was picked up a small number of times. This chain links TRBV19 with TRBJ1-2; D call uncertain. The germline gives CDR1 LNHDA, CDR2 SQIVND (reference sequence). CDR3 length: 14 residues. The V and J ends lost 6 bases and 6 bases respectively, with 17 bases between them. Written as DNA, the CDR3 is TGTGCCAGTAGCCCTCCGTCCGCGCCTCATGGCTACACCTTC. As protein: CASSPPSAPHGYTF.

This sequence joins TRBV10-1 and TRBJ2-5, with D possibly TRBD2 on 6 matching bases. Germline CDR1 WNHNN, CDR2 SYGVQD (reference sequence). Trimming cost V 3 bases and J 5 bases, with 13 bases left between them. This CDR3 spans 14 amino acids. The CDR3 sequence is CASSDGGTRETQYF. DNA for the CDR3: TGCGCCAGCAGTGATGGGGGGACTCGGGAGACCCAGTACTTC.

This chain uses TRBV7-9 with TRBJ1-2; 7 nucleotides agree with TRBD1. Trimming took 5 bases from V and 6 from J; bases not matched to a gene: 15. Germline lookup yields CDR1 SEHNR and CDR2 FQNEAQ (reference sequence). CDR3 length: 16 residues. CDR3 loop: CASSPNQQTGKDGYTF. In nucleotides, the CDR3 is TGTGCCAGCAGCCCTAATCAACAGACAGGGAAGGATGGCTACACCTTC.

This sequence joins TRBV12-5 and TRBJ1-1; D gene uncertain. This CDR3 has 14 residues. Germline V gene lookup returns CDR1 LGHNT and CDR2 FRNRAP. The V gene lost 7 bases and the J gene lost 4 bases, with 16 bases spanning the gap. The DNA of the CDR3 is TGTGCTAGTGCCCTTAGTACACCTGGCACTGAAGCTTTCTTT. Protein sequence: CASALSTPGTEAFF.

The chain couples TRBV27 to TRBJ1-1; TRBD1 might be the D (5 bases). Trimming pared 1 base from V and 6 bases from J, leaving 9 bases between. Looked up from germline, CDR1 is MNHEY and CDR2 is SMNVEV (reference sequence). The CDR3 extends over 13 amino acids. The chain's CDR3 is CASSLWGRPEAFF. CDR3 DNA: TGTGCCAGCAGTTTATGGGGGAGACCTGAAGCTTTCTTT.

The chain carries TRBV7-9 and TRBJ1-5; unclear D gene. CDR1 SEHNR and CDR2 FQNEAQ come from the germline V gene (reference sequence). V lost 1 base and J lost 3, with 1 base in between. This CDR3 spans 12 amino acids. CDR3: CASSLDNQPQHF. The CDR3 nucleotides are TGTGCCAGCAGCTTAGACAATCAGCCCCAGCATTTT.

J is TRBJ2-3 and V is TRBV2; TRBD2 agrees at 8 bases. From germline, CDR1 is SNHLY and CDR2 FYNNEI. Trimming at V came to 6 bases and at J to 1 base, leaving 3 bases not matched to a gene. This CDR3 is 14 amino acids long. CDR3 residues: CASSSTSGTDTQYF. The DNA of the CDR3 is TGTGCCAGCAGCTCGACTAGCGGCACAGATACGCAGTATTTT.

The rearrangement joins TRBV19 to TRBJ2-5; 7 nucleotides align to TRBD1. The ends lost 10 bases at V and 5 bases at J; junction bases unmatched: 7. Looked up from germline, CDR1 is LNHDA and CDR2 is SQIVND (reference sequence). The CDR3 is made up of 12 amino acids. CDR3 in amino acids: CATSGGGETQYF. The CDR3 coding sequence is TGTGCCACCTCAGGGGGTGGGGAGACCCAGTACTTC.

The chain recombines TRBV2 with TRBJ1-4, with 10 bases identical to TRBD1. This CDR3 contains 14 residues. V lost 6 bases and J lost 7; bases outside the gene matches: 5. Germline values: CDR1 SNHLY, CDR2 FYNNEI. The CDR3 DNA follows: TGTGCCAGCAGAGGGACAGGGGAGTTTGAAAAACTGTTTTTT. Amino acid sequence: CASRGTGEFEKLFF.

The sample holds one count of this clone. The chain recombines TRBV6-6 with TRBJ2-7; 9 bases line up with TRBD2. J was trimmed by 4 bases and V by 3 bases; bases with no gene match: 7. The CDR3 sequence is 15 residues long. Germline V gene sequence: CDR1 MNHNY, CDR2 SVGAGI (reference sequence). The CDR3 sequence: CASSYKAGGLYEQYF. The CDR3 coding sequence is TGTGCCAGCAGTTATAAAGCGGGGGGATTGTACGAGCAGTACTTC.

The genes are TRBV5-6 and TRBJ2-6, with 11 bases lining up with TRBD2. With 1 base clipped from V and 1 base from J, the junction kept 1 base outside the gene matches. CDR3 length: 17 residues. Germline V CDR1 and CDR2: SGHDT, YYEEEE. The CDR3 spells CASSLLAGGSGANVLTF. The CDR3 region has the DNA TGTGCCAGCAGCTTGCTAGCGGGGGGTTCTGGGGCCAACGTCCTGACTTTC.

The V and J genes are TRBV2 and TRBJ2-2; D perhaps matches TRBD1 (6 bases). CDR3 length: 15 amino acids. Between the trimmed V and J ends, which lost 6 bases and 1 base, there was a span of 12 bases. The germline gives CDR1 SNHLY, CDR2 FYNNEI. The CDR3: CASSHREQNTGELFF. CDR3 nucleotides: TGTGCCAGCAGCCACAGGGAACAGAACACCGGGGAGCTGTTTTTT. The full variable domain, with the rest looked up from reference TRBV2 and TRBJ2-2, is EPEVTQTPSHQVTQMGQEVILRCVPISNHLYFYWYRQILGQKVEFLVSFYNNEISEKSEIFDDQFSVERPDGSNFTLKIRSTKLEDSAMYFCASSHREQNTGELFFGEGSRLTVL.

Notes on this clone: Germline and junction disagree at one end, which may indicate a read error. This sequence joins TRBV5-1 and TRBJ2-7, with 9 bases aligning to TRBD1. Per germline, CDR1 SGHRS and CDR2 YFSETQ. The CDR3 covers 14 residues. The CDR3 reads CANSPGQGYNEQYF. CDR3 coding DNA: TGCGCCAACAGCCCGGGACAGGGCTACAACGAGCAGTACTTC.

This rearrangement joins TRBV4-1 to TRBJ2-3; 9 bases line up with TRBD1. Per germline, CDR1 MGHRA and CDR2 YSYEKL. The CDR3 length is 16 residues. Trimming took 5 bases from V and 5 from J; bases not matched to a gene: 11. The CDR3 region is CASSDSGTGLIDTQYF. CDR3 bases: TGCGCCAGCAGCGATTCCGGGACAGGGTTGATAGATACGCAGTATTTT.

The chain uses TRBV10-2 and TRBJ1-5; D unresolved. Per germline, CDR1 WSHSY and CDR2 SAAADI. V shed 5 bases and J shed 3 bases, with 8 bases lying between them. The length of the CDR3 is 13 residues. CDR3 nucleotide sequence: TGCGCCAGCAGTCCTTCCATCAATCAGCCCCAGCATTTT. It translates to CASSPSINQPQHF.

The J gene is TRBJ2-5, the V gene TRBV7-9; 11 bases fit TRBD2. This CDR3 is 16 amino acids long. The V gene's germline CDR1 is SEHNR and CDR2 FQNEAQ (reference sequence). J gave up 1 base and V 1 base, and 2 bases lay outside the gene matches. The CDR3 region is CASSLVTSGIQETQYF. In DNA form, the CDR3 reads TGTGCCAGCAGCTTAGTGACTAGCGGGATCCAAGAGACCCAGTACTTC.

This clone has a handful of counts. The chain combines TRBV29-1 with TRBJ2-2, with D possibly being TRBD1 (6 bases). The length of the CDR3 is 15 residues. The ends were cut back, 4 bases at V and 1 base at J, with 13 bases in the middle. Germline CDR1 and CDR2: SQVTM and ANQGSEA. CDR3 protein: CSVAQPGQNTGELFF. The CDR3 coding sequence is TGCAGCGTTGCCCAACCGGGACAGAACACCGGGGAGCTGTTTTTT.

This clone was observed a few times. The chain recombines TRBV4-2 with TRBJ1-2; 8 bases are a match to TRBD1. Germline trimming cut 1 base from V and 3 bases from J; bases unmatched to any gene: 13. CDR3 length equals 18 residues. Germline-derived CDR1 and CDR2 are LGHNA and YNFKEQ. The CDR3: CASSQAFGGQGMDYGYTF. CDR3 DNA: TGTGCCAGCAGCCAAGCCTTCGGCGGACAGGGAATGGACTATGGCTACACCTTC.

The chain combines TRBV6-5 with TRBJ2-7; a weak D match, TRBD2 (5 bases). Germline CDR1 MNHEY, CDR2 SVGAGI. V was cut by 7 bases and J by 2 bases, with 12 bases left in between. This CDR3 has 13 residues. CDR3 amino acids: CASTPGFTYEQYV. The CDR3 nucleotides are TGTGCCAGCACGCCGGGATTTACCTACGAGCAGTACGTC.

The chain carries TRBV27 and TRBJ2-2; D may correspond to TRBD1 or TRBD2 (5 bases each). CDR1 MNHEY and CDR2 SMNVEV come from the germline V gene (reference sequence). The CDR3 spans 15 residues. Trimming took 0 bases from V and 1 from J, leaving 6 bases between them. CDR3: CASSLSGENTGELFF. CDR3 DNA sequence: TGTGCCAGCAGTTTATCGGGGGAGAACACCGGGGAGCTGTTTTTT.

The chain combines TRBV29-1 with TRBJ2-2, with 9 bases identical to TRBD1. The V segment lost 6 bases and the J segment 4 bases; nucleotides outside the gene matches: 6. CDR3 size: 14 residues. Germline-derived CDR1 and CDR2 are SQVTM and ANQGSEA. This CDR3 is CSVGTGPSTGELFF. The CDR3 nucleotides are TGCAGCGTGGGGACAGGGCCGTCCACCGGGGAGCTGTTTTTT.

V gene TRBV7-2 combines with J gene TRBJ1-3, with D possibly TRBD1 on 6 matching bases. The CDR3 covers 17 residues. The germline V gene encodes CDR1 SGHTA and CDR2 FQGNSA. V shed 5 bases and J shed 0 bases, with 17 bases lying between them. The CDR3 nucleotides are TGTGCCAGCAGCGGAGAGGGGGACGGTTACTCTGGAAACACCATATATTTT. This encodes CASSGEGDGYSGNTIYF.

The rearrangement links TRBV15 to TRBJ1-2; 8 nucleotides align to TRBD1. The CDR3 covers 15 residues. CDR1 and CDR2 from the germline V gene are LNHNV and YYDKDF (reference sequence). V lost 6 bases, J lost 5 bases, and 11 bases stayed unmatched. The CDR3 is CATRGQVVYGYGYTF. The CDR3 nucleotides read TGTGCCACCAGGGGACAGGTCGTATATGGTTATGGCTACACCTTC.

The chain uses TRBV7-2 and TRBJ2-3, with D unresolved. The germline V gene has CDR1 SGHTA and CDR2 FQGNSA. The ends were cut back, 0 bases at V and 2 bases at J, with 9 bases in the middle. The CDR3 loop spans 15 amino acids. CDR3 coding DNA: TGTGCCAGCAGCTTAGCGGGAAGGGACACAGATACGCAGTATTTT. Translating gives CASSLAGRDTDTQYF.